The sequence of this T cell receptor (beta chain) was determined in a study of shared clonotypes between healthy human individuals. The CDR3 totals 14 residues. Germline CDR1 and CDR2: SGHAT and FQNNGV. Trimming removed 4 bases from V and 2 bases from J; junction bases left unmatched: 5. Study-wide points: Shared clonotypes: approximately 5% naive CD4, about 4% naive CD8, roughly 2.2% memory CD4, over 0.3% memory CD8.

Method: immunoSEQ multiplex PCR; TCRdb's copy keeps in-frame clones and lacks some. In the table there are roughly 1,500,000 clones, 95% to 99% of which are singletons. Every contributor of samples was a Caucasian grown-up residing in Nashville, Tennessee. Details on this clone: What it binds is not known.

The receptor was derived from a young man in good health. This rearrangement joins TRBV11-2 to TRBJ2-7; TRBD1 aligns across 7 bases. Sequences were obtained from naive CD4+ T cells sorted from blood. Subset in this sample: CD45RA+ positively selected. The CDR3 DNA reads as TGTGCCAGCAGCTCGGACAGGCGGACCTACGAGCAGTACTTC. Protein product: CASSSDRRTYEQYF.